A single sample gave rise to the 32 T cell receptor beta chains below, sequenced in a study of cytomegalovirus exposure and HLA in healthy donors. Produced via immunoSEQ multiplex PCR; TCRdb's table is partial and in-frame only. The sample holds tens of thousands of clones, more than 85% seen once. What was sequenced was PBMCs. All receptors derive from a woman younger than 30 in good health and CMV-seronegative.

This chain uses TRBV25-1 with TRBJ1-2, with no clear D. There are 13 residues in the CDR3. CDR1 and CDR2 (germline): MGHDK, SYGVNS. V was pared by 2 bases and J by 5 bases, with 9 bases between. CDR3 in DNA: TGTGCCAGCAGTGAACATACAGATTATGGCTACACCTTC. Translating gives CASSEHTDYGYTF.

The rearrangement uses TRBV4-1 and TRBJ2-3; 7 bases are shared with TRBD2. V lost 4 bases, J lost 2 bases, and 3 bases stayed unmatched. The CDR3 spans 14 residues. Germline V gene sequence: CDR1 MGHRA, CDR2 YSYEKL. CDR3 region: CASSLREHTDTQYF. The DNA for the CDR3 is TGCGCCAGCAGCCTGCGGGAGCACACAGATACGCAGTATTTT.

The chain uses TRBV7-2 and TRBJ1-2, with unresolved D. CDR3 size: 16 residues. Trimming removed 1 base from V and 2 bases from J, with 14 bases in between. Germline V gene data show CDR1 as SGHTA and CDR2 as FQGNSA. The CDR3 loop reads CASSLGGGFDNYGYTF. The CDR3 nucleotides read TGTGCCAGCAGCTTAGGAGGAGGGTTCGACAACTATGGCTACACCTTC.

The rearrangement uses TRBV5-8 and TRBJ2-1; 7 bases match TRBD2. J was trimmed by 9 bases and V by 4 bases; bases with no gene match: 13. Germline loops: CDR1 SGHTS, CDR2 YDEGEE. This CDR3 comprises 15 residues. This CDR3 reads CASSKRTGGNSEQFF. CDR3 DNA: TGTGCCAGCAGCAAACGAACGGGGGGAAATAGTGAGCAGTTCTTC. The whole variable domain, filled in from reference TRBV5-8 and TRBJ2-1, reads EAGVTQSPTHLIKTRGQQATLRCSPISGHTSVYWYQQALGLGLQFLLWYDEGEERNRGNFPPRFSGRQFPNYSSELNVNALELEDSALYLCASSKRTGGNSEQFFGPGTRLTVL.

DNA for the CDR3: TGTGCCAGCAGCTTAGGGACAGGTGCTAACTATGGCTACACCTTC. The encoded protein is CASSLGTGANYGYTF. The chain combines TRBV13 with TRBJ1-2; tentatively, D is TRBD1 (6 bases). Trimming took off 0 bases at V and 0 bases at J, with 8 bases between the two ends. The CDR3 runs 15 residues. Germline V CDR1 and CDR2: PRHDT, FYEKMQ (reference sequence).

The chain joins TRBV25-1 to TRBJ2-1, with D possibly TRBD2 on 6 matching bases. Germline-derived CDR1 and CDR2 are MGHDK and SYGVNS. The CDR3 totals 15 residues. V gave up 8 bases and J gave up 2 bases, with 16 bases separating them. CDR3 amino acids: CASGGWGDAYNEQFF. The CDR3 DNA reads as TGTGCCAGCGGAGGTTGGGGGGATGCCTACAATGAGCAGTTCTTC.

The CDR3 nucleotides read TGTGCCAGCAGGGACAGAGACTATGGCTACACCTTC. Its protein product is CASRDRDYGYTF. The V and J genes are TRBV6-6 and TRBJ1-2, with D possibly TRBD1 on 6 matching bases. Trimming took off 6 bases at V and 3 bases at J, with 8 bases between the two ends. The CDR3 length is 12 residues. Germline V gives CDR1 MNHNY, CDR2 SVGAGI (reference sequence).

This clone was seen only a few times. This rearrangement joins TRBV4-2 to TRBJ1-5; 8 bases line up with TRBD1. Germline assignment: CDR1 LGHNA and CDR2 YNFKEQ. V shed 3 bases, J shed 11 bases, and the junction held 3 bases outside the gene matches. The CDR3 has 12 amino acids. CDR3 loop: CASSQEGQAQHF. The CDR3 DNA reads TGTGCCAGCAGCCAGGAGGGACAGGCCCAGCATTTT.

The chain is built from TRBV5-4 and TRBJ2-7; tentative D call: TRBD2 (6 bases). Germline CDR1 is SGHNT and CDR2 is YYREEE (reference sequence). The ends were cut back, 4 bases at V and 3 bases at J, with 17 bases in the middle. The CDR3 is 15 amino acids. CDR3 sequence: CASSPRRGLLYEQYV. The CDR3 DNA reads as TGTGCCAGCAGCCCCCGGCGGGGCCTCCTCTACGAGCAGTACGTC.

The chain uses TRBV25-1 and TRBJ1-2; D possibly corresponds to TRBD1 (5 bases). Germline V gene data show CDR1 as MGHDK and CDR2 as SYGVNS. Trimming removed 1 base from V and 7 bases from J, with 22 bases in between. The CDR3 is made up of 17 amino acids. CDR3 sequence reads: CASSEFGTGGALGGYTF. The CDR3 nucleotides are TGTGCCAGCAGTGAATTCGGTACAGGTGGGGCCCTGGGTGGCTACACCTTC.

The CDR3 reads CATSRDTGTGKNIQYF. In DNA form, the CDR3 reads TGTGCCACCAGCAGAGACACCGGGACAGGAAAGAACATTCAGTACTTC. The chain carries TRBV15 and TRBJ2-4; 8 bases match TRBD1. Trimming cost V 0 bases and J 7 bases; bases outside gene matches: 8. Germline-derived CDR1 and CDR2 are LNHNV and YYDKDF (reference sequence). The length of the CDR3 is 16 residues.

V is TRBV5-1 and J is TRBJ1-4, with 7 bases lining up with TRBD1. After removal of 2 bases from V and 6 bases from J, the junction contained 4 bases not matched to a gene. The CDR3 consists of 14 residues. Germline V gene data show CDR1 as SGHRS and CDR2 as YFSETQ. CDR3 sequence (DNA): TGCGCCAGCAGCTTTGGGACAGTACATGAAAAACTGTTTTTT. Translating gives CASSFGTVHEKLFF.

This clone was picked up one time. V usage is TRBV11-3 and J usage is TRBJ2-7; no reliable D call. Trimming took off 10 bases at V and 12 bases at J, with 10 bases between the two ends. Germline loops: CDR1 SGHNT, CDR2 YENEEA. The CDR3 is made up of 8 amino acids. The CDR3 DNA reads TGTGCCACCCAGCGTCGGTACGTC. Protein: CATQRRYV.

The gene calls are TRBV6-1 and TRBJ2-1; a weak D match, TRBD2 (6 bases). Trimming removed 2 bases from V and 4 bases from J, with 12 bases in between. Per germline, CDR1 MNHNS and CDR2 SASEGT. CDR3 length: 15 amino acids. The CDR3 nucleotides read TGTGCCAGCAGTGAAAAGTGGCGGGATTACAATGAGCAGTTCTTC. This translates into CASSEKWRDYNEQFF.

V and J are TRBV5-4 and TRBJ1-1; D possibly corresponds to TRBD1 (6 bases). The V and J ends lost 4 bases and 4 bases respectively, with 8 bases between them. Germline V lookup: CDR1 SGHNT, CDR2 YYREEE (reference sequence). The CDR3 has 12 amino acids. This CDR3 reads CASSADSTEAFF. Here the CDR3 DNA reads TGTGCCAGCAGCGCGGACAGCACTGAAGCTTTCTTT.

This rearrangement joins TRBV12-5 to TRBJ2-2; possible D gene TRBD2, 6 bases. This CDR3 region has 17 residues. Germline V gene lookup returns CDR1 LGHNT and CDR2 FRNRAP. Between the trimmed V and J ends, which lost 9 bases and 1 base, there was a span of 21 bases. The CDR3 DNA sequence: TGTGCTAGCCATTGGGACGCGGGGCCTTTGAACACCGGGGAGCTGTTTTTT. It specifies CASHWDAGPLNTGELFF.

CDR3 amino acids: CASISTTDNTEAFF. In DNA form, the CDR3 reads TGTGCCAGCATCTCCACGACAGACAACACTGAAGCTTTCTTT. The rearrangement joins TRBV2 to TRBJ1-1; TRBD1 might be the D (5 bases). V lost 7 bases and J 2 bases, leaving 14 bases between the germline ends. Germline V gene sequence: CDR1 SNHLY, CDR2 FYNNEI. The CDR3 sequence is 14 residues long.

Here the CDR3 DNA reads TGCGCCAGCAGCTTGCATCCGGGAACAATCACTGAAGCTTTCTTT. Translation: CASSLHPGTITEAFF. The chain couples TRBV5-1 to TRBJ1-1; no reliable D call. Trimming shortened V by 1 base and J by 4 bases, and 14 bases separated the two germline ends. Germline-derived CDR1 and CDR2 are SGHRS and YFSETQ. This CDR3 spans 15 amino acids. The variable domain in full, completed from reference TRBV5-1 and TRBJ1-1, reads KAGVTQTPRYLIKTRGQQVTLSCSPISGHRSVSWYQQTPGQGLQFLFEYFSETQRNKGNFPGRFSGRQFSNSRSEMNVSTLELGDSALYLCASSLHPGTITEAFFGQGTRLTVV.

The CDR3 region is CASSTQRGASDTQYF. The DNA of the CDR3 is TGTGCCAGCAGCACCCAGCGGGGGGCCTCAGATACGCAGTATTTT. V gene TRBV5-4 combines with J gene TRBJ2-3; 9 nucleotides agree with TRBD2. The CDR3 has 15 residues. CDR1 SGHNT and CDR2 YYREEE come from the germline V gene (reference sequence). V was pared by 4 bases and J by 4 bases, with 7 bases of the junction left unmatched.

Remarks on this clone: One end of the junction fails to match germline, which may point to a read error. Other DNA sequences within the sample encode an identical CDR3. The chain employs TRBV6-5 and TRBJ2-7, with no clear D. CDR3 length equals 16 residues. The germline CDR1 and CDR2 sequences are MNHEY and SVGAGI. The CDR3 DNA sequence: TGCGCCAGCAGTTACTCCTTCACCCACTCATCCTACGAGCAGTACTTC. Translating gives CASSYSFTHSSYEQYF.

The chain couples TRBV7-2 to TRBJ1-1, with a possible D match to TRBD1 (6 bases). CDR1 SGHTA and CDR2 FQGNSA come from the germline V gene. V was trimmed by 2 bases and J by 4 bases, leaving 11 bases between them. The CDR3 is 14 amino acids. DNA of the CDR3: TGTGCCAGCAGCTTAAGGCAACAGGGCACTGAAGCTTTCTTT. Protein: CASSLRQQGTEAFF.

This chain connects TRBV2 to TRBJ1-2; D not certain. V was clipped by 2 bases and J by 5 bases, with 6 bases between them. Germline V gives CDR1 SNHLY, CDR2 FYNNEI. The CDR3 sequence is 12 residues long. CDR3 region: CASSERGYGYTF. The CDR3 DNA reads as TGTGCCAGCAGTGAACGAGGTTATGGCTACACCTTC. The complete variable domain, with remaining parts taken from reference TRBV2 and TRBJ1-2, reads EPEVTQTPSHQVTQMGQEVILRCVPISNHLYFYWYRQILGQKVEFLVSFYNNEISEKSEIFDDQFSVERPDGSNFTLKIRSTKLEDSAMYFCASSERGYGYTFGSGTRLTVV.

This clone has only a few counts. The chain has TRBV9 and TRBJ2-7, with TRBD1 identical over 11 bases. Trimming at V came to 2 bases and at J to 6 bases, leaving 4 bases not matched to a gene. The CDR3 contains 14 residues. The V gene's germline CDR1 is SGDLS and CDR2 YYNGEE. CDR3 sequence: CASSVGTGGLEQYF. The CDR3 DNA reads as TGTGCCAGCAGCGTTGGGACAGGGGGGCTCGAGCAGTACTTC.

The chain recombines TRBV18 with TRBJ1-2; 10 bases fit TRBD1. V lost 4 bases, J lost 3 bases, and 5 bases stayed unmatched. The germline V gene has CDR1 KGHSH and CDR2 LQKENI. There are 15 residues in the CDR3. CDR3 in amino acids: CASSRRQGADYGYTF. The CDR3, as DNA: TGTGCCAGCTCACGGCGACAGGGGGCTGACTATGGCTACACCTTC.

This chain uses TRBV11-3 with TRBJ2-5; TRBD2 might be the D (5 bases). Trimming removed 2 bases from V and 4 bases from J, with 14 bases in between. The CDR3 is made up of 15 amino acids. CDR1 SGHNT and CDR2 YENEEA come from the germline V gene. In DNA, the CDR3 is TGTGCCAGCAGCTTATCAGCGGCGGCGGGAGAGACCCAGTACTTC. Its translation is CASSLSAAAGETQYF.

This clone has a handful of counts. The chain links TRBV5-6 to TRBJ2-1; D gene unclear. CDR1 and CDR2 (germline): SGHDT, YYEEEE. Deletions cut 0 bases from V and 4 bases from J, with 11 bases between. The CDR3 is 15 amino acids. This CDR3 reads CASSLDANTYNEQFF. The CDR3 DNA reads TGTGCCAGCAGCTTGGACGCTAATACGTACAATGAGCAGTTCTTC.

DNA of the CDR3: TGTGCTAGTGACCTGGGACAGTCGAACACTGAAGCTTTCTTT. Its protein is CASDLGQSNTEAFF. The V and J genes are TRBV12-5 and TRBJ1-1; TRBD1 agrees at 7 bases. CDR3 length equals 14 residues. In germline, CDR1 is LGHNT, CDR2 FRNRAP. The ends lost 7 bases at V and 1 base at J; junction bases unmatched: 6.

The rearrangement uses TRBV5-1 and TRBJ2-1, with D possibly TRBD2 on 6 matching bases. There are 15 residues in the CDR3. Germline V gives CDR1 SGHRS, CDR2 YFSETQ. V lost 1 base and J lost 8, with 16 bases in between. The CDR3 protein is CASSLRRGGLYEQFF. The CDR3 nucleotides read TGCGCCAGCAGCTTGAGGAGGGGAGGCCTCTATGAGCAGTTCTTC.

The chain carries TRBV6-6 and TRBJ1-2; TRBD1 matches 7 bases. With 8 bases clipped from V and 2 bases from J, the junction kept 14 bases outside the gene matches. The CDR3 sequence is 16 residues long. The V gene's germline CDR1 is MNHNY and CDR2 SVGAGI (reference sequence). The DNA of the CDR3 is TGTGCCAGCGGCCCCAGGGGGGTTAGGACCAACTATGGCTACACCTTC. This codes for CASGPRGVRTNYGYTF.

The chain couples TRBV2 to TRBJ1-6; D gene ambiguous. This CDR3 has 15 amino acids. The V end was cut by 5 bases, the J end by 7 bases, with 15 bases between. Germline CDR1 and CDR2: SNHLY and FYNNEI. CDR3 nucleotide sequence: TGTGCCAGCAGTCCCGGTCGGGTAAACAATTCACCCCTCCACTTT. This translates into CASSPGRVNNSPLHF. The full variable domain, in which reference TRBV2 and TRBJ1-6 provide the parts outside the CDR3, is EPEVTQTPSHQVTQMGQEVILRCVPISNHLYFYWYRQILGQKVEFLVSFYNNEISEKSEIFDDQFSVERPDGSNFTLKIRSTKLEDSAMYFCASSPGRVNNSPLHFGNGTRLTVT.

The genes are TRBV7-9 and TRBJ1-5; 12 nucleotides match TRBD1. This CDR3 spans 14 amino acids. V gave up 6 bases and J gave up 6 bases; unmatched junction bases: 3. Per the germline V gene, CDR1 is SEHNR and CDR2 is FQNEAQ (reference sequence). The CDR3 spells CASRGQGAGQPQHF. The CDR3, as DNA: TGTGCCAGCAGGGGACAGGGGGCAGGTCAGCCCCAGCATTTT. The entire variable domain, with the rest obtained from reference TRBV7-9 and TRBJ1-5, is as follows: DTGVSQNPRHKITKRGQNVTFRCDPISEHNRLYWYRQTLGQGPEFLTYFQNEAQLEKSRLLSDRFSAERPKGSFSTLEIQRTEQGDSAMYLCASRGQGAGQPQHFGDGTRLSIL.

This sequence joins TRBV6-1 and TRBJ1-2, with 8 bases that match TRBD1. This CDR3 has 13 residues. The V gene's germline CDR1 is MNHNS and CDR2 SASEGT. J gave up 8 bases and V 7 bases, and 9 bases lay outside the gene matches. The CDR3 loop is CASTQTGVGGYTF. The CDR3 nucleotides read TGTGCCAGCACCCAGACAGGGGTAGGAGGCTACACCTTC.